This T cell receptor (beta chain) is from a study of CD8 T cells in ankylosing spondylitis. The CDR3 runs 15 residues. Germline V gene sequence: CDR1 MRHNA, CDR2 SNTAGT. Trimming took 3 bases from V and 2 from J; bases not matched to a gene: 2. TCRdb re-called the 5' RACE reads with MiXCR, one entry per CDR3 protein. The table includes 150,000 to 200,000 distinct CDR3 sequences, roughly 30% detected once. Whole-study findings and limits: From matched ankylosing spondylitis synovial fluid, disease-linked clones were reportedly recovered at significantly enriched levels. Some motif variants had been reported before (in reactive arthritis synovial fluid and blood).

A few counts support this clonotype. Its antigen is unknown. Source material: synovial fluid, either unsorted or a sorted T cell fraction (not recorded which). This receptor was obtained from a male donor with ankylosing spondylitis. The chain is built from TRBV6-4 and TRBJ2-3, with 10 nucleotides matching TRBD2. Written as DNA, the CDR3 is TGTGCCAGCAGTGAAAGCGGGGGGGCCACAGATACGCAGTATTTT. Its translation is CASSESGGATDTQYF.